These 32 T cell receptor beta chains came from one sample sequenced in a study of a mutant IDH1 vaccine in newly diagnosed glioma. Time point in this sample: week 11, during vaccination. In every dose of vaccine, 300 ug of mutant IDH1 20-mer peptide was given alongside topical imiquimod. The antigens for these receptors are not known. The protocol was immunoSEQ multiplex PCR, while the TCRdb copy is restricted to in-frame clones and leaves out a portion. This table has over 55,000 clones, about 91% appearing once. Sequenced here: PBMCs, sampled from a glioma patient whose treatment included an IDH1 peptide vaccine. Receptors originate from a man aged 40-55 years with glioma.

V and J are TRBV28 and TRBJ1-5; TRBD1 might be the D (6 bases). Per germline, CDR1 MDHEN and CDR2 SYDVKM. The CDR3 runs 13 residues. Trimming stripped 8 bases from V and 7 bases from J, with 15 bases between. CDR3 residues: CASGKGTGQPQHF. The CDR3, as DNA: TGTGCCAGCGGAAAGGGAACAGGGCAGCCCCAGCATTTT.

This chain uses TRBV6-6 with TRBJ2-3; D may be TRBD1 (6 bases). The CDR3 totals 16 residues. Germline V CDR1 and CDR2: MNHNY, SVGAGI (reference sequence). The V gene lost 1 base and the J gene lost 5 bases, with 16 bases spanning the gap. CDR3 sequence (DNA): TGTGCCAGCAGTTACTTACAGGGAAGTGAGATAGATACGCAGTATTTT. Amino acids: CASSYLQGSEIDTQYF.

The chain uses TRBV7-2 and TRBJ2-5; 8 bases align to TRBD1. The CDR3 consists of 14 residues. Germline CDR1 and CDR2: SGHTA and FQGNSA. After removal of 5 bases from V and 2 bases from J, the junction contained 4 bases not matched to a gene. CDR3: CASSVQGGQETQYF. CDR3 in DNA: TGTGCCAGCAGCGTACAGGGGGGACAAGAGACCCAGTACTTC.

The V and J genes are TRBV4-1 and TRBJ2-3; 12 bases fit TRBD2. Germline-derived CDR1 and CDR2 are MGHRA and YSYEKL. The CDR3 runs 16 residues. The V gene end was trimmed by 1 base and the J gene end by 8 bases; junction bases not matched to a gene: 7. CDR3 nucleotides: TGCGCCAGCAGCCAAGGGCTAGCGGGAGGGCGTCTTACGCAGTATTTT. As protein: CASSQGLAGGRLTQYF.

CDR3 DNA: TGTGCCAGCAGCCCCCGTACGGGAGGAGAGGGAGAGACCCAGTACTTC. Protein: CASSPRTGGEGETQYF. The rearrangement joins TRBV4-2 to TRBJ2-5; 7 bases are shared with TRBD2. CDR1 and CDR2 from the germline V gene are LGHNA and YNFKEQ. This CDR3 region has 16 residues. The V and J ends lost 4 bases and 4 bases, in that order; junction bases with no gene match: 12.

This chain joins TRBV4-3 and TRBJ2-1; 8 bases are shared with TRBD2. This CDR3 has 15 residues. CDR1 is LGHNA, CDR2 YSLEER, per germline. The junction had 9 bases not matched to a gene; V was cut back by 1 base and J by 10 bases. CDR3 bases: TGCGCCAGCAGCCAAGGGACTAGCAATCCAGAAGAGCAGTTCTTC. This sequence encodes CASSQGTSNPEEQFF.

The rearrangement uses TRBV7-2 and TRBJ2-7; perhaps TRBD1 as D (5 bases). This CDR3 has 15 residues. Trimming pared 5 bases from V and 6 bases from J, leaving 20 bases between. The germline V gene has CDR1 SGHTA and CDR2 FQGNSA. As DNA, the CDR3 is TGTGCCAGCAGCCGAAGGACACTCCAAGGGGCCGAGCAGTACTTC. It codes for CASSRRTLQGAEQYF.

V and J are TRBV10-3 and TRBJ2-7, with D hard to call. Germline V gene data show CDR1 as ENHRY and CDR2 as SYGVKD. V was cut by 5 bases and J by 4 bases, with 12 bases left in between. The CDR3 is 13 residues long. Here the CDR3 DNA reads TGTGCCATCAGTCAGTATCTGGGGTACGAGCAGTACTTC. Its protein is CAISQYLGYEQYF.

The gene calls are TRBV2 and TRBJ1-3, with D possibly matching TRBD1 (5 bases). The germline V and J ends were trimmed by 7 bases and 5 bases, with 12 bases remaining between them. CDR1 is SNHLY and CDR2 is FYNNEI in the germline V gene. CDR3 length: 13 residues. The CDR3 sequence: CASTAGNRNTIYF. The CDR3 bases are TGTGCCAGCACCGCAGGGAACCGAAACACCATATATTTT.

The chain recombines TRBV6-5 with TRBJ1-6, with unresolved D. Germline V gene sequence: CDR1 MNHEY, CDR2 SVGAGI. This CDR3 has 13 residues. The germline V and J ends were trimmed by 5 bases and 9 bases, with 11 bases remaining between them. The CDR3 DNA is TGTGCCAGCAGTCGGCAGGAATTTTCACCCCTCCACTTT. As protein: CASSRQEFSPLHF.

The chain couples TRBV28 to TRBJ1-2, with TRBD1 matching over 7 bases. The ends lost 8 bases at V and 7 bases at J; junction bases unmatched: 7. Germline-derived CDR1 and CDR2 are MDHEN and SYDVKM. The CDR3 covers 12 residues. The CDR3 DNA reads TGTGCCAGCTATGAGGGGGCGGGTGGCTACACCTTC. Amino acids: CASYEGAGGYTF.

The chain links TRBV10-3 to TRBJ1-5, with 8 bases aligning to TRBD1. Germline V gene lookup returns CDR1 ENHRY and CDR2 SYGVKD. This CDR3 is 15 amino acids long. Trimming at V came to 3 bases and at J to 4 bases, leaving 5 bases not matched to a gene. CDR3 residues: CAISEGTGQNQPQHF. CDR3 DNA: TGTGCCATCAGTGAAGGGACAGGCCAGAATCAGCCCCAGCATTTT.

The CDR3 region is CASSLDGASGKTGELFF. Here the CDR3 DNA reads TGTGCCAGCAGCTTAGACGGGGCTAGCGGGAAGACCGGGGAGCTGTTTTTT. The J gene is TRBJ2-2, the V gene TRBV7-2; 9 bases align to TRBD2. Germline lookup yields CDR1 SGHTA and CDR2 FQGNSA. This CDR3 contains 17 residues. V trimming: 1 base; J trimming: 5 bases; junction bases outside the gene matches: 8.

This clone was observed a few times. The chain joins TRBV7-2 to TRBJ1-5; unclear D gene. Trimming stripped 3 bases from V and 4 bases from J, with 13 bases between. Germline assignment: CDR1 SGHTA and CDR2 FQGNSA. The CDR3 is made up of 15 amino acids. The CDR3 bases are TGTGCCAGCAGCTTTAGCTACGGTGAGAATCAGCCCCAGCATTTT. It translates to CASSFSYGENQPQHF.

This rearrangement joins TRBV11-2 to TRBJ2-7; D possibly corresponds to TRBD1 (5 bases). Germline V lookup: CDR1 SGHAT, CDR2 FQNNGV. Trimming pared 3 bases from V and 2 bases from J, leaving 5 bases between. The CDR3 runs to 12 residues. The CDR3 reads CASSLTAYEQYV. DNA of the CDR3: TGTGCCAGCAGCTTGACAGCCTACGAGCAGTACGTC.

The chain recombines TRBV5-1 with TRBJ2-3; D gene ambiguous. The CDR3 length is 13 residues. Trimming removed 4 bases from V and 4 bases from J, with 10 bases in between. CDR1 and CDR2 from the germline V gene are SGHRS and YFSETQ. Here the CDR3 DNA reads TGCGCCAGCAGCGGAACAAGGGCAGATACGCAGTATTTT. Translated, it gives CASSGTRADTQYF.

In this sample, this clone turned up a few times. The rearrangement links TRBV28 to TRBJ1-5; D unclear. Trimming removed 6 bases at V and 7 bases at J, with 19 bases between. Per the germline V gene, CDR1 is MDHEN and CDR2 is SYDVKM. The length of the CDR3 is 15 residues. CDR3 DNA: TGTGCCAGCAGCCCTCGAATGAACAGCGCCCAGCCCCAGCATTTT. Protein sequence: CASSPRMNSAQPQHF. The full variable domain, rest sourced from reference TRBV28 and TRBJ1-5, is DVKVTQSSRYLVKRTGEKVFLECVQDMDHENMFWYRQDPGLGLRLIYFSYDVKMKEKGDIPEGYSVSREKKERFSLILESASTNQTSMYLCASSPRMNSAQPQHFGDGTRLSIL.

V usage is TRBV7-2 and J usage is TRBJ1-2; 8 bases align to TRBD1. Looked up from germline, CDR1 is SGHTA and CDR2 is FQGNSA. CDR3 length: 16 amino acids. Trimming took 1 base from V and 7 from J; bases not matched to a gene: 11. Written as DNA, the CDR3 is TGTGCCAGCAGCTTAGTCACAGGGGGTGGTTCCACTGGCTACACCTTC. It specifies CASSLVTGGGSTGYTF.

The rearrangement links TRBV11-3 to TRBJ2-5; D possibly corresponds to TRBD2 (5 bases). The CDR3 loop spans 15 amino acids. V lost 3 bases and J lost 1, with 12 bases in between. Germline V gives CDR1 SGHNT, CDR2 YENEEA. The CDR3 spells CASSFLGGPQETQYF. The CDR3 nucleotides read TGTGCCAGCAGCTTCCTAGGCGGGCCCCAAGAGACCCAGTACTTC.

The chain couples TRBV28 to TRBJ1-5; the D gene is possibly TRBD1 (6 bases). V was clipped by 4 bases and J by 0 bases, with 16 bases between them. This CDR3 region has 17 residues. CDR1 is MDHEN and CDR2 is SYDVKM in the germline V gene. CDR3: CASSSVGTLNSNQPQHF. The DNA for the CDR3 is TGTGCCAGCAGTTCGGTCGGGACACTTAATAGCAATCAGCCCCAGCATTTT.

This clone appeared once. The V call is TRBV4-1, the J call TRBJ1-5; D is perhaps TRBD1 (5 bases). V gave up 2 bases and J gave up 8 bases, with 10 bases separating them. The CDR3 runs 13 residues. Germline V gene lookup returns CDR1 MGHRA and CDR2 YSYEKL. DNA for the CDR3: TGCGCCAGCAGCCAAATCGTGGGGGAGCCCCAGCATTTT. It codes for CASSQIVGEPQHF.

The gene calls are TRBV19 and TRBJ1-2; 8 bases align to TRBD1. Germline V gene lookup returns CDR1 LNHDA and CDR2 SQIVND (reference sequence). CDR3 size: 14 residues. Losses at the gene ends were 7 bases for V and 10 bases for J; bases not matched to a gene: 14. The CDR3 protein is CASTYLGQGRVYTF. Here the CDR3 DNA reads TGTGCCAGTACCTACCTAGGACAGGGTCGGGTCTACACCTTC.

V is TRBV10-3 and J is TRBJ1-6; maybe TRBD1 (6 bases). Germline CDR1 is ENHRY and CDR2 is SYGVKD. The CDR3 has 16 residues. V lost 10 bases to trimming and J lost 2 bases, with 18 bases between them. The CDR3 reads CATRSEGGTYNSPLHF. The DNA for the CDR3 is TGTGCCACCCGTTCAGAGGGGGGGACCTATAATTCACCCCTCCACTTT.

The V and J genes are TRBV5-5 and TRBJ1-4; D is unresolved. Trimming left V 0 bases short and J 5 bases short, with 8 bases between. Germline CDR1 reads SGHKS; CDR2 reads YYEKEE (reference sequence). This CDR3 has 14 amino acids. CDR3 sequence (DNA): TGTGCCAGCAGCTTGGTGTCGCAGAATGAAAAACTGTTTTTT. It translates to CASSLVSQNEKLFF. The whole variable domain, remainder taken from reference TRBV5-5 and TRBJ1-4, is DAGVTQSPTHLIKTRGQQVTLRCSPISGHKSVSWYQQVLGQGPQFIFQYYEKEERGRGNFPDRFSARQFPNYSSELNVNALLLGDSALYLCASSLVSQNEKLFFGSGTQLSVL.

DNA for the CDR3: TGTGCCAGCAGCTTGAATAGGCGAGAGGGTTCACCCCTCCACTTT. Its protein is CASSLNRREGSPLHF. The chain couples TRBV5-6 to TRBJ1-6; D remains unclear. This CDR3 region has 15 residues. The V and J ends lost 1 base and 9 bases respectively, with 14 bases between them. Looked up from germline, CDR1 is SGHDT and CDR2 is YYEEEE.

The CDR3 sequence is CASTWGALPQETQYF. Here the CDR3 DNA reads TGTGCCAGCACATGGGGGGCCCTGCCACAAGAGACCCAGTACTTC. This rearrangement joins TRBV28 to TRBJ2-5; either TRBD1 or TRBD2 may supply D (6 bases each). The germline V and J ends were trimmed by 7 bases and 2 bases, with 17 bases remaining between them. This CDR3 spans 15 amino acids. Germline-derived CDR1 and CDR2 are MDHEN and SYDVKM.

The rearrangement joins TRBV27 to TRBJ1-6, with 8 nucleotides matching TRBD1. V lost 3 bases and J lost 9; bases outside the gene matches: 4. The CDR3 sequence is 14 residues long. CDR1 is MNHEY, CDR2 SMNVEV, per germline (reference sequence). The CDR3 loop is CASSLMDRVSPLHF. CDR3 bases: TGTGCCAGCAGTTTGATGGACAGGGTTTCACCCCTCCACTTT.

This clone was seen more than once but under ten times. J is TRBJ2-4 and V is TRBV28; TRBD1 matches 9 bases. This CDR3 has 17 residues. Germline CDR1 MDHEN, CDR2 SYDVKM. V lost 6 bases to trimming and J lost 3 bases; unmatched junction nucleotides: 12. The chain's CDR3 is CASSPWGTGHGKNIQYF. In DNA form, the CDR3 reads TGTGCCAGCAGCCCTTGGGGGACAGGGCATGGCAAAAACATTCAGTACTTC.

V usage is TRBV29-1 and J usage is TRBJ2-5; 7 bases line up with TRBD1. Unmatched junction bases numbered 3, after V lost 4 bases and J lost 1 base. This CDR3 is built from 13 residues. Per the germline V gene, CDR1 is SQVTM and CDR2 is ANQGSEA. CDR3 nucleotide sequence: TGCAGCGTTGCCCGGGACAGCCAAGAGACCCAGTACTTC. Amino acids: CSVARDSQETQYF.

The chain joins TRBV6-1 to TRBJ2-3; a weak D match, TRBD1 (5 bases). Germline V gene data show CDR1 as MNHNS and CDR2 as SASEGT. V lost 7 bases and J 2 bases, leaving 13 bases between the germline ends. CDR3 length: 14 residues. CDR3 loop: CASIPQGYTDTQYF. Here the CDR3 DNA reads TGTGCCAGCATTCCGCAGGGTTACACAGATACGCAGTATTTT.

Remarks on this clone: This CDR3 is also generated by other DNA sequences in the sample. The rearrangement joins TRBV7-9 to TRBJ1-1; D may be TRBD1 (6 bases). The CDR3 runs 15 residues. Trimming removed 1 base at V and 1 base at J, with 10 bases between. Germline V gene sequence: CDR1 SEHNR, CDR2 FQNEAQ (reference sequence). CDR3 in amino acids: CASSLGRGANTEAFF. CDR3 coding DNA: TGTGCCAGCAGCTTAGGGCGGGGGGCGAACACTGAAGCTTTCTTT. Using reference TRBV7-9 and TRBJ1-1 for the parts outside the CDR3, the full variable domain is DTGVSQNPRHKITKRGQNVTFRCDPISEHNRLYWYRQTLGQGPEFLTYFQNEAQLEKSRLLSDRFSAERPKGSFSTLEIQRTEQGDSAMYLCASSLGRGANTEAFFGQGTRLTVV.

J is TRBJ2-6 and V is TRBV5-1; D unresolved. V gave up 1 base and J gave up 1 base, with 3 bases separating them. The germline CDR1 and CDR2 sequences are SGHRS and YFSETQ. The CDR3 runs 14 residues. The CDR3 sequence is CASSLSSGANVLTF. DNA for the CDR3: TGCGCCAGCAGCTTGAGTTCTGGGGCCAACGTCCTGACTTTC.